This record looks at one TCR beta chain sequence and its context. Its antigen remains unknown. These data come from a study of T cells in localized non-small cell lung cancer. Points from the study as a whole: Tumor showed lower T cell clonality than uninvolved adjacent lung, where it was highest.

The data were produced by immunoSEQ multiplex PCR, yet TCRdb's version contains in-frame clones alone and is incomplete. In the table there are tens of thousands of clones, more than 75% of which are singletons. Per the germline V gene, CDR1 is KGHSH and CDR2 is LQKENI. The length of the CDR3 is 19 residues. Trimming cost V 2 bases and J 4 bases; bases outside gene matches: 14. V gene TRBV18 combines with J gene TRBJ2-2, with 9 bases fitting TRBD2. This sequence was found in a male donor older than 55 with stage II squamous cell lung carcinoma. The specimen was peripheral blood, collected before any cancer treatment. This CDR3 is CASSPSATSGFMGTGELFF. The CDR3 DNA reads TGTGCCAGCTCACCATCCGCGACTAGCGGTTTCATGGGCACCGGGGAGCTGTTTTTT.